This is a list of T cell receptor beta chains from one sample in a study of response to subunit inactivated influenza vaccine. TCRdb ran MiXCR on the RT-PCR reads and lists one entry per CDR3 protein. Among under 850,000 distinct CDR3 sequences listed, about 18% were seen once. The starting material was PBMCs from blood, obtained 4 to 6 days after vaccination. The receptors come from a man aged 50 to 60 who received an inactivated influenza vaccine. Each CDR3 is given with its conserved first and last residue. The order of the fields is clone size, J gene, D gene, V gene, CDR3 protein, CDR3 DNA. D genes are given only for firm matches. Not every row has a clone size; where given, it reads once, few, many or a size class.

>.|TRBJ2-3|.|TRBV2
CASSEITDTQYF
TGTGCCAGCAGTGAAATCACAGATACGCAGTATTTT
>.|TRBJ2-1|TRBD2|TRBV20-1
CSAILAGSHNEQFF
TGCAGTGCCATACTAGCGGGGTCCCACAATGAGCAGTTCTTC
>.|TRBJ1-6|TRBD1|TRBV12-3/TRBV12-4
CASSPRTGANSPLHF
TGTGCCAGCAGCCCACGGACAGGGGCTAATTCACCCCTCCACTTT
>.|TRBJ2-2|.|TRBV20-1
CSARGKGETNTGELFF
TGCAGTGCTAGAGGGAAGGGCGAAACGAACACCGGGGAGCTGTTTTTT
>many|TRBJ2-2|.|TRBV5-1
CASSQGTSTGELFF
TGCGCCAGCAGCCAAGGGACCAGTACTGGGGAGCTGTTTTTT
>.|TRBJ2-1|.|TRBV12-3/TRBV12-4
CASSLASGGRQVRSF
TGTGCCAGCAGTTTAGCGTCCGGAGGGAGACAGGTTAGAAGCTTC
>.|TRBJ1-6|.|TRBV11-2
CASSRNLGTISPLHF
TGTGCCAGCAGCCGAAACCTAGGAACGATTTCACCCCTCCACTTT
>few|TRBJ2-3|TRBD2|TRBV20-1
CSARDRRTSGTDTQYF
TGCAGTGCTAGAGATCGACGGACTAGCGGCACAGATACGCAGTATTTT
>few|TRBJ2-2|.|TRBV27
CASRIRGANTGELFF
TGTGCCAGCAGAATCCGGGGGGCAAACACCGGGGAGCTGTTTTTT
>.|TRBJ2-1|TRBD2|TRBV7-7
CASSLGRGLAGPNEQFF
TGTGCCAGCAGCTTAGGCCGGGGACTAGCGGGACCCAATGAGCAGTTCTTC
>few|TRBJ1-2|.|TRBV5-4
CASSLGGGEGGYTF
TGTGCCAGCAGCTTGGGGGGCGGGGAAGGCGGCTACACCTTC
>.|TRBJ2-7|TRBD1|TRBV2
CASSGTVVSYEQYF
TGTGCCAGCAGCGGGACAGTAGTTTCCTACGAGCAGTACTTC
>few|TRBJ2-1|TRBD2|TRBV7-2
CASSLNGGSYNEQFF
TGTGCCAGCAGCTTAAACGGGGGGTCCTACAATGAGCAGTTCTTC
>few|TRBJ2-2|TRBD1|TRBV10-2
CASSETGVTGELFF
TGCGCCAGCAGTGAAACAGGGGTGACCGGGGAGCTGTTTTTT
>.|TRBJ1-5|.|TRBV27
CASSQGFWNQPQHF
TGTGCCAGCAGCCAGGGGTTTTGGAATCAGCCCCAGCATTTT
>few|TRBJ2-6|.|TRBV12-3/TRBV12-4
CASSTGGRLAGANVLTF
TGTGCCAGCAGTACTGGGGGGCGGCTTGCTGGGGCCAACGTCCTGACTTTC
>.|TRBJ1-1|.|TRBV7-2
CASSFSSPPRAFF
TGTGCCAGCAGCTTCTCCAGTCCCCCGAGGGCTTTCTTT
>.|TRBJ2-2|TRBD1|TRBV7-8
CASSLAVRTGVDGELFF
TGTGCCAGCAGCTTAGCCGTTAGGACAGGGGTAGACGGGGAGCTGTTTTTT
>few|TRBJ1-1|.|TRBV20-1
CSASNGGMSAFF
TGCAGTGCCTCGAACGGGGGAATGAGTGCTTTCTTT
>.|TRBJ2-5|.|TRBV6-5
CASSYWDFQETQYF
TGTGCCAGCAGTTACTGGGACTTCCAAGAGACCCAGTACTTC
>.|TRBJ2-1|TRBD2|TRBV5-1
CASSLATSGGRDEQFF
TGCGCCAGCAGCTTGGCTACTAGCGGGGGGAGGGATGAGCAGTTCTTC
>.|TRBJ1-6|.|TRBV5-1
CASSFVEGYSYNSPLHF
TGCGCCAGCAGCTTCGTGGAGGGCTACTCCTATAATTCACCCCTCCACTTT
>few|TRBJ2-1|TRBD2|TRBV4-2
CASSQIGTRVNEQFF
TGTGCCAGCAGCCAAATCGGGACTAGGGTGAATGAGCAGTTCTTC
>few|TRBJ2-3|TRBD1|TRBV20-1
CSAASTGTGTTDTQYF
TGCAGTGCCGCAAGTACCGGGACAGGGACCACAGATACGCAGTATTTT
>.|TRBJ2-7|.|TRBV11-2
CASSSILVSRYEQYF
TGTGCCAGCAGCTCAATTCTGGTTTCTCGCTACGAGCAGTACTTC
>.|TRBJ2-7|.|TRBV6-5
CASSYSNNIYEQYF
TGTGCCAGCAGTTACTCGAATAACATCTACGAGCAGTACTTC
>.|TRBJ2-2|.|TRBV20-1
CSWQGGGELFF
TGCAGTTGGCAGGGAGGCGGGGAGCTGTTTTTT
>.|TRBJ1-2|.|TRBV5-5
CASSDGGIYGYTF
TGTGCCAGCAGCGACGGGGGGATCTATGGCTACACCTTC
>few|TRBJ2-1|TRBD2|TRBV20-1
CSAGVGGSIRYEQFF
TGCAGTGCTGGAGTTGGCGGGAGTATTAGGTATGAGCAGTTCTTC
>few|TRBJ1-6|.|TRBV12-3/TRBV12-4
CASSALLRGYSPLHF
TGTGCCAGCAGTGCTTTGCTGAGAGGGTATTCACCCCTCCACTTT
>.|TRBJ2-2|.|TRBV5-1
CASSLRQDTGELFF
TGCGCCAGCAGCTTGCGGCAGGACACCGGGGAGCTGTTTTTT
>many|TRBJ2-1|.|TRBV10-3
CAIRDPGDEQFF
TGTGCCATCAGGGATCCTGGTGATGAGCAGTTCTTC
>.|TRBJ2-2|.|TRBV27
CASSLRQGINTGELFF
TGTGCCAGCAGTTTAAGGCAGGGAATAAACACCGGGGAGCTGTTTTTT
>few|TRBJ2-2|.|TRBV18
CASSPEVFTFETGELFF
TGTGCCAGCTCACCAGAGGTCTTCACATTCGAGACCGGGGAGCTGTTTTTT
>many|TRBJ2-3|.|TRBV5-6
CASSAFKRTDTQYF
TGTGCCAGCAGCGCCTTTAAAAGGACAGATACGCAGTATTTT
>.|TRBJ2-3|.|TRBV2
CATERPSKDTQYF
TGTGCCACCGAACGGCCGTCCAAGGATACGCAGTATTTT
>few|TRBJ2-1|.|TRBV5-6
CASSWTGRMSSGRGSYNEQFF
TGTGCCAGCAGCTGGACAGGGAGGATGAGTAGCGGGAGAGGGTCCTACAATGAGCAGTTCTTC
>many|TRBJ2-3|.|TRBV5-1
CASSLGGSTDTQYF
TGTGCCAGCAGCTTAGGCGGTAGCACAGATACGCAGTATTTT
>.|TRBJ2-7|TRBD1|TRBV20-1
CSAPGQGGGEQYF
TGCAGTGCTCCGGGACAGGGGGGAGGGGAGCAGTACTTC
>few|TRBJ2-3|TRBD1|TRBV12-3/TRBV12-4
CASRPVWDSSTDTQYF
TGTGCCAGCAGGCCAGTTTGGGACAGCAGCACAGATACGCAGTATTTT
>few|TRBJ2-7|.|TRBV20-1
CSATAQSTYEQYF
TGCAGTGCTACAGCCCAATCCACATACGAGCAGTACTTC
>.|TRBJ1-2|.|TRBV20-1
CSARLANYGYTF
TGCAGTGCTAGATTAGCTAACTATGGCTACACCTTC